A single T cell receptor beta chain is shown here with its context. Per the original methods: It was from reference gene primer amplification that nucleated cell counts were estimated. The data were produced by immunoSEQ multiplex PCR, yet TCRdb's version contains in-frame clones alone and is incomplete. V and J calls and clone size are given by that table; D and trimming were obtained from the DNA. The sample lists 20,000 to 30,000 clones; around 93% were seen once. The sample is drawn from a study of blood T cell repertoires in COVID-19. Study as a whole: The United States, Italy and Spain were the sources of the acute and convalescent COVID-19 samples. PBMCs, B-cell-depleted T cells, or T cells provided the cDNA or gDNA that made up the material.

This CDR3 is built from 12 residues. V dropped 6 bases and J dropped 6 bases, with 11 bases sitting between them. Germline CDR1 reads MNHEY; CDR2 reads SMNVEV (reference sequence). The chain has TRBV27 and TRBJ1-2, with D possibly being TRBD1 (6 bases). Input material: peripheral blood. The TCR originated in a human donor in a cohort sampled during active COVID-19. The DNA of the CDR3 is TGTGCCAGCAGCCGCTGGGGGCATGGCTACACCTTC. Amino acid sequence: CASSRWGHGYTF.